This passage covers 6 T cell receptor beta chains from one sample sequenced in a study of spatial heterogeneity in lung cancer. TCRdb reprocessed the 5' RACE reads with MiXCR, giving one entry per CDR3 protein. The sample records roughly 25,000 distinct CDR3 sequences, roughly 7% being singletons. The time point was: sample taken at primary tumor resection. Tumor, nontumor lung or frozen PBMC supplied whole RNA that was sequenced unsorted. The material was PBMCs, obtained at surgery. The receptors shown here come from a male donor with early-stage non-small cell lung cancer.

This clonotype was seen only a few times. The gene calls are TRBV10-2 and TRBJ2-7, with a tentative D call TRBD1 (5 bases). Germline CDR1 WSHSY, CDR2 SAAADI. V lost 0 bases, J lost 3 bases, and 12 bases lay in between. The CDR3 sequence is 15 residues long. CDR3 sequence (DNA): TGCGCCAGCAGTGAGTCGTCAGGACACATCTACGAGCAGTACGTC. Translation gives CASSESSGHIYEQYV.

Turning to this clonotype: With a much larger clone just one base away, this may be a read error. The gene calls are TRBV4-1 and TRBJ2-7, with D perhaps assigned TRBD1 or TRBD2 (5 bases each). Germline V gives CDR1 MGHRA, CDR2 YSYEKL. The CDR3 loop spans 15 amino acids. With 4 bases removed from V and 1 base from J, the gap between germline ends came to 14 bases. The CDR3 DNA follows: TGCGCCAGCAGCCGAGAGAATGGGGGATCCTACGAGCAGTACTTC. Protein: CASSRENGGSYEQYF.

The chain links TRBV27 to TRBJ1-1, with 10 positions matching TRBD1. The CDR3 has 16 residues. The germline V gene has CDR1 MNHEY and CDR2 SMNVEV (reference sequence). The ends lost 7 bases at V and 3 bases at J; junction bases unmatched: 11. The CDR3 protein is CASKSGTGVGDTEAFF. The CDR3, as DNA: TGTGCCAGCAAATCGGGGACAGGGGTGGGGGACACTGAAGCTTTCTTT.

This clonotype appeared many times. V is TRBV12-3 or TRBV12-4 and J is TRBJ1-5, with D hard to call. The germline V and J ends were trimmed by 4 bases and 6 bases, with 4 bases remaining between them. The CDR3 totals 11 residues. CDR3 in DNA: TGTGCCAGCAGTTCTGGTCAGCCCCAGCATTTT. Residues: CASSSGQPQHF.

This clonotype has a handful of counts. V usage is TRBV2 and J usage is TRBJ1-1, with no clear D. This CDR3 has 15 residues. V was shortened by 6 bases and J by 5 bases, with 19 bases between the two germline ends. The germline V gene encodes CDR1 SNHLY and CDR2 FYNNEI. The CDR3 DNA is TGTGCCAGCAGCCAGAGTGGGCCCTCGGGGACTGAAGCTTTCTTT. Translating gives CASSQSGPSGTEAFF.

The gene calls are TRBV18 and TRBJ2-7; TRBD1 agrees at 10 bases. CDR1 is KGHSH, CDR2 LQKENI, per germline. The CDR3 runs 16 residues. V trimming: 3 bases; J trimming: 2 bases; junction bases outside the gene matches: 7. The CDR3 protein is CASSPSLGTGAYEQYF. The CDR3 DNA reads TGTGCCAGCTCACCCAGCCTCGGGACAGGGGCCTACGAGCAGTACTTC. The variable domain in full, with the rest retrieved from reference TRBV18 and TRBJ2-7, is NAGVMQNPRHLVRRRGQEARLRCSPMKGHSHVYWYRQLPEEGLKFMVYLQKENIIDESGMPKERFSAEFPKEGPSILRIQQVVRGDSAAYFCASSPSLGTGAYEQYFGPGTRLTVT.